This is a list of T cell receptor beta chains from one sample in a study of T cell responses to AZD1222 COVID-19 vaccine. Here immunoSEQ multiplex PCR was the method, and the copy in TCRdb shows in-frame clones only, minus some. The sample records about 150,000 clones, about 87% being singletons. The specimen was peripheral blood, collected on day 0 of AZD1222 vaccination. These receptors were taken from an adult in good health. Both conserved end residues are part of each CDR3. Fields, in order: J gene, clone size, D gene, V gene, CDR3 DNA, CDR3 protein. D genes are given only for firm matches. Where a row states a size, it is once, few, many or the class of an expanded clone; other rows omit it.

J: TRBJ1-1
size: NA
D: NA
V: TRBV20-1
DNA: TGCAGTGCCAACAGGAACACTGAAGCTTTCTTT
CDR3: CSANRNTEAFF

J: TRBJ2-2
size: NA
D: TRBD1
V: TRBV5-1
DNA: TGCGCCAGCAGCTTGTGGGGGACAGGGTCGCCCGGGGAGCTGTTTTTT
CDR3: CASSLWGTGSPGELFF

J: TRBJ2-7
size: NA
D: NA
V: TRBV5-1
DNA: TGCGCCAGCAGCTTGGCTGGCGGGGGCGTTTACGAGCAGTACTTC
CDR3: CASSLAGGGVYEQYF

J: TRBJ2-7
size: NA
D: NA
V: TRBV21-1
DNA: TGTGCCAGCAGCAAAGCGCTCGGTCAGGGGGTGACCTACGAGCAGTACTTC
CDR3: CASSKALGQGVTYEQYF

J: TRBJ2-1
size: NA
D: NA
V: TRBV5-4
DNA: TGTGCCAGCAGCCCCCTCACCGGGACAAACAATGAGCAGTTCTTC
CDR3: CASSPLTGTNNEQFF

J: TRBJ1-2
size: few
D: NA
V: TRBV5-1
DNA: TGCGCCAGCAGCCTCAGCGCGCTAAACTATGGCTACACCTTC
CDR3: CASSLSALNYGYTF

J: TRBJ1-6
size: NA
D: NA
V: TRBV19
DNA: TGTGCCAGTAGTACGACATGGGAGAGGTCACCCCTCCACTTT
CDR3: CASSTTWERSPLHF

J: TRBJ2-5
size: NA
D: TRBD2
V: TRBV6-2/TRBV6-3
DNA: TGTGCCAGCAGCGAGCTAGCGGGGGTAGGAGAGACCCAGTACTTC
CDR3: CASSELAGVGETQYF

J: TRBJ2-1
size: NA
D: TRBD2
V: TRBV27
DNA: TGTGCCAGCAGTTTCCGACTAGCGGGGGGCAAATACAATGAGCAGTTCTTC
CDR3: CASSFRLAGGKYNEQFF

J: TRBJ1-2
size: NA
D: NA
V: TRBV19
DNA: TGTGCCAGTAGGGGACAAGCTAACTATGGCTACACCTTC
CDR3: CASRGQANYGYTF